This is a list of T cell receptor beta chains from one sample in a study of OX40 agonist ivuxolimab in advanced cancers. Here immunoSEQ multiplex PCR was the method, and the copy in TCRdb shows in-frame clones only, minus some. The data show around 82,000 clones, 88% seen once. The sequencing here drew on CD4+ or CD8+ T cells sorted from blood, taken in a trial of the OX40 agonist ivuxolimab. These TCRs come from an adult with an advanced solid tumor such as melanoma, head and neck, liver or kidney cancer. CDR3s include the opening cysteine and the closing phenylalanine or tryptophan. Fields, in order: CDR3 DNA, CDR3 protein, D gene, J gene, CDR3 length, clone size, V gene. A D gene is named only where the DNA matches it firmly. Rows give clone size only sometimes, using once, few, many, or a class for an expanded clone.

CDR3nt: TGTGCCAGCAGCACCCGTGGGGGCCCAGATACGCAGTATTTT; CDR3aa: CASSTRGGPDTQYF; d_gene: -; j_gene: TRBJ2-3; len: 14; abundance: -; v_gene: TRBV7-3
CDR3nt: TGTGCCAGCAGCTCCCTCGGCAGACTTGGGACCCAGTACTTC; CDR3aa: CASSSLGRLGTQYF; d_gene: -; j_gene: TRBJ2-5; len: 14; abundance: -; v_gene: TRBV7-8
CDR3nt: TGTGCCAGCGAGGGAACGCCTGGGGCCAACGTCCTGACTTTC; CDR3aa: CASEGTPGANVLTF; d_gene: -; j_gene: TRBJ2-6; len: 14; abundance: once; v_gene: TRBV7-3
CDR3nt: TGTGCCAGCAGTGGGACCGCCCGAGGGACCCAGTACTTC; CDR3aa: CASSGTARGTQYF; d_gene: -; j_gene: TRBJ2-5; len: 13; abundance: -; v_gene: TRBV6-1
CDR3nt: TGTGCCAGCAGCCAACTCGATAGTAGGACCGAACCCTACGAGCAGTACTTC; CDR3aa: CASSQLDSRTEPYEQYF; d_gene: -; j_gene: TRBJ2-7; len: 17; abundance: -; v_gene: TRBV14
CDR3nt: TGTGCCAGCAGTGATGGGGGGGGGATAGAGACCCAGTACTTC; CDR3aa: CASSDGGGIETQYF; d_gene: TRBD2; j_gene: TRBJ2-5; len: 14; abundance: few; v_gene: TRBV2
CDR3nt: TGTGCCAGCAGTCCCCCGGAGGGGGCGATCGGGGAGCTGTTTTTT; CDR3aa: CASSPPEGAIGELFF; d_gene: -; j_gene: TRBJ2-2; len: 15; abundance: -; v_gene: TRBV6-6
CDR3nt: TGTGCCAGTAGTCCCGAGTCTGGAGCCCAAGAGACCCAGTACTTC; CDR3aa: CASSPESGAQETQYF; d_gene: -; j_gene: TRBJ2-5; len: 15; abundance: once; v_gene: TRBV19
CDR3nt: TGTGCCAGCACCCCTGGGCATGCGGATCAGCCCCAGCATTTT; CDR3aa: CASTPGHADQPQHF; d_gene: -; j_gene: TRBJ1-5; len: 14; abundance: -; v_gene: TRBV2
CDR3nt: TGTGCCAGCAGCGTAGAAGGGGTCGAGACCCAGTACTTC; CDR3aa: CASSVEGVETQYF; d_gene: -; j_gene: TRBJ2-5; len: 13; abundance: -; v_gene: TRBV9
CDR3nt: TGTGCCATCAGTGAGTTCGCGACCCGGAAAACGGTACCAGATACGCAGTATTTT; CDR3aa: CAISEFATRKTVPDTQYF; d_gene: -; j_gene: TRBJ2-3; len: 18; abundance: -; v_gene: TRBV10-3
CDR3nt: TGTGCCACCAACGAAAACTACGAGCAGTACTTC; CDR3aa: CATNENYEQYF; d_gene: -; j_gene: TRBJ2-7; len: 11; abundance: -; v_gene: TRBV6-1
CDR3nt: TGTGCCAGCAGACCTGGGACTGAGAATGAAAAACTGTTTTTT; CDR3aa: CASRPGTENEKLFF; d_gene: -; j_gene: TRBJ1-4; len: 14; abundance: -; v_gene: TRBV6-1
CDR3nt: TGTGCCAGCGGGTCCCTCCAGGGGTACGGCTACACCTTC; CDR3aa: CASGSLQGYGYTF; d_gene: -; j_gene: TRBJ1-2; len: 13; abundance: -; v_gene: TRBV14
CDR3nt: TGTGCCAGCACGGGAGCAATCTGGGGAAAGAACACTGAAGCTTTCTTT; CDR3aa: CASTGAIWGKNTEAFF; d_gene: -; j_gene: TRBJ1-1; len: 16; abundance: -; v_gene: TRBV2
CDR3nt: TGCGCCAGCATGTACAGCGGGGGCCCGGGGGAGACCCAGTACTTC; CDR3aa: CASMYSGGPGETQYF; d_gene: TRBD2; j_gene: TRBJ2-5; len: 15; abundance: -; v_gene: TRBV5-1
CDR3nt: TGTGCCAGCAGCCCTCATGTGGACAGGCAAGAGACCCAGTACTTC; CDR3aa: CASSPHVDRQETQYF; d_gene: TRBD1; j_gene: TRBJ2-5; len: 15; abundance: -; v_gene: TRBV6-5
CDR3nt: TGCAGCGCCCGCGGGGTAGGGGGGGCTTATAACACCGGGGAGCTGTTTTTT; CDR3aa: CSARGVGGAYNTGELFF; d_gene: -; j_gene: TRBJ2-2; len: 17; abundance: -; v_gene: TRBV29-1
CDR3nt: TGTGCCAGTAGTATATTTTTGGGGGGTGATAGAAATCAGCCCCAGCATTTT; CDR3aa: CASSIFLGGDRNQPQHF; d_gene: -; j_gene: TRBJ1-5; len: 17; abundance: -; v_gene: TRBV19
CDR3nt: TGTGCCAGCAGTCCGGACAGGGTATCCACTGAAGCTTTCTTT; CDR3aa: CASSPDRVSTEAFF; d_gene: TRBD1; j_gene: TRBJ1-1; len: 14; abundance: -; v_gene: TRBV7-3
CDR3nt: TGTGCCAGCAGCTTCGCAGGGGCCTATGGCTACACCTTC; CDR3aa: CASSFAGAYGYTF; d_gene: -; j_gene: TRBJ1-2; len: 13; abundance: -; v_gene: TRBV11-2
CDR3nt: TGTGCCAGAAGCTTGGGTAGTGGAGGCAGCGAGGAGGATCAGCCCCAGCATTTT; CDR3aa: CARSLGSGGSEEDQPQHF; d_gene: -; j_gene: TRBJ1-5; len: 18; abundance: -; v_gene: TRBV5-3
CDR3nt: TGTGCCAGCAGCTTATATTCAGGTTATGAAGCTTTCTTT; CDR3aa: CASSLYSGYEAFF; d_gene: -; j_gene: TRBJ1-1; len: 13; abundance: -; v_gene: TRBV11-3
CDR3nt: TGCAGTGCTGTGACAAGATATGGCTACACCTTC; CDR3aa: CSAVTRYGYTF; d_gene: -; j_gene: TRBJ1-2; len: 11; abundance: -; v_gene: TRBV20-1